This T cell receptor beta chain stems from a study of early T cells in non-severe SARS-CoV-2 infection. Overall study: Sequencing of unsorted whole blood was done on bulk RNA, leaving chains unpaired.

Attachment of unique molecular identifiers to individual cDNA molecules was performed. TCRdb re-called the 5' RACE reads with MiXCR, one entry per CDR3 protein. The sample has 70,000 to 85,000 distinct CDR3 sequences, over 9% seen once; the top ten hold about 4%. Study-wide results and limits: Lookups in VDJdb leaned toward anti-spike CD8 responses and missed private and CD4 specificities.

This clonotype occurred a few times. The antigen is unknown. The sample taken for sequencing was whole blood. The sequence derives from an adult who was a healthcare worker with PCR-confirmed SARS-CoV-2 infection or an uninfected control (not recorded which).

The CDR3 loop reads CASSQGRGRTYEQYF. DNA for the CDR3: TGTGCCAGCAGCCAAGGCCGCGGGAGAACGTACGAGCAGTACTTC. V usage is TRBV11-2 and J usage is TRBJ2-7; 7 bases line up with TRBD2. The CDR3 totals 15 residues. Looked up from germline, CDR1 is SGHAT and CDR2 is FQNNGV. J was trimmed by 4 bases and V by 5 bases; bases with no gene match: 11.